The 8 T cell receptor beta chains listed next were all sequenced from one sample in a study of blood T cell repertoires in COVID-19. Only in-frame clones appear in the TCRdb table, and some are missing; sequencing was by immunoSEQ multiplex PCR. Counted here are roughly 14,000 clones, 86% occurring once; the ten biggest clones make up roughly 52%. The source material was peripheral blood. These receptors all stem from a man aged 60-69 years with acute or convalescent COVID-19.

The CDR3 DNA is TGTGCCAGCAGTGCGAGCGTAGGGGGCTTGGAGACCCAGTACTTC. Translation: CASSASVGGLETQYF. V usage is TRBV2 and J usage is TRBJ2-5; 7 bases agree with TRBD1. Trimming took 4 bases from V and 5 from J; bases not matched to a gene: 10. The CDR3 covers 15 residues. Germline CDR1 is SNHLY and CDR2 is FYNNEI.

The chain joins TRBV24-1 to TRBJ2-2; 10 bases map to TRBD1. The V and J ends lost 7 bases and 3 bases, in that order; junction bases with no gene match: 13. CDR1 is KGHDR, CDR2 SFDVKD, per germline. The CDR3 totals 18 residues. The chain's CDR3 is CATSGGLGTGADTGELFF. In DNA form, the CDR3 reads TGTGCCACCAGCGGGGGACTTGGGACAGGGGCGGACACCGGGGAGCTGTTTTTT.

The chain recombines TRBV7-2 with TRBJ2-3; 13 bases line up with TRBD2. With 6 bases clipped from V and 3 bases from J, the junction kept 6 bases outside the gene matches. Per germline, CDR1 SGHTA and CDR2 FQGNSA. The CDR3 covers 16 residues. For the CDR3, the DNA is TGTGCCAGCAGGTTTGGACTAGCGGGAGTAACAGATACGCAGTATTTT. Protein sequence: CASRFGLAGVTDTQYF.

The chain links TRBV7-6 to TRBJ2-1; a weak D match, TRBD1 (7 bases). CDR1 SGHVS and CDR2 FNYEAQ come from the germline V gene. The CDR3 contains 21 residues. V was pared by 5 bases and J by 0 bases, with 29 bases between. CDR3 bases: TGTGCCAGCAGCCCCAACCACAGGGGAGGAATAGCGAGACGCTCCTACAATGAGCAGTTCTTC. It is translated as CASSPNHRGGIARRSYNEQFF.

The chain employs TRBV29-1 and TRBJ2-5; a possible D gene is TRBD2 (6 bases). This CDR3 has 14 residues. With 0 bases removed from V and 6 bases from J, the gap between germline ends came to 14 bases. Germline values: CDR1 SQVTM, CDR2 ANQGSEA. CDR3 loop: CSVEDQSRGKTQYF. The DNA of the CDR3 is TGCAGCGTTGAAGATCAATCCCGGGGGAAGACCCAGTACTTC.

The rearrangement uses TRBV7-9 and TRBJ1-1, with D possibly matching TRBD1 (6 bases). Germline CDR1 and CDR2: SEHNR and FQNEAQ (reference sequence). The CDR3 contains 14 residues. V lost 3 bases to trimming and J lost 6 bases, with 14 bases between them. For the CDR3, the DNA is TGTGCCAGCAGCTTTAAGGGGGGGAGAGCTGAAGCTTTCTTT. Translation gives CASSFKGGRAEAFF.

This clone was recorded only once. This rearrangement joins TRBV5-1 to TRBJ2-1; TRBD2 matches 12 bases. V lost 5 bases, J lost 8 bases, and 8 bases stayed unmatched. The CDR3 contains 15 residues. Germline V lookup: CDR1 SGHRS, CDR2 YFSETQ. The CDR3 nucleotides are TGCGCCAGCAGTAGCCTAGCGGGAGGGCCGGATGAGCAGTTCTTC. Protein sequence: CASSSLAGGPDEQFF.

The rearrangement joins TRBV9 to TRBJ2-7, with 9 bases fitting TRBD1. The CDR3 extends over 14 amino acids. After removal of 3 bases from V and 3 bases from J, the junction contained 4 bases not matched to a gene. The germline V gene has CDR1 SGDLS and CDR2 YYNGEE. Here the CDR3 DNA reads TGTGCCAGCAGCGCCGGGACAGGGTTCTACGAGCAGTACTTC. Its translation is CASSAGTGFYEQYF. Combining the CDR3 with reference TRBV9 and TRBJ2-7 gives the whole variable domain DSGVTQTPKHLITATGQRVTLRCSPRSGDLSVYWYQQSLDQGLQFLIQYYNGEERAKGNILERFSAQQFPDLHSELNLSSLELGDSALYFCASSAGTGFYEQYFGPGTRLTVT.